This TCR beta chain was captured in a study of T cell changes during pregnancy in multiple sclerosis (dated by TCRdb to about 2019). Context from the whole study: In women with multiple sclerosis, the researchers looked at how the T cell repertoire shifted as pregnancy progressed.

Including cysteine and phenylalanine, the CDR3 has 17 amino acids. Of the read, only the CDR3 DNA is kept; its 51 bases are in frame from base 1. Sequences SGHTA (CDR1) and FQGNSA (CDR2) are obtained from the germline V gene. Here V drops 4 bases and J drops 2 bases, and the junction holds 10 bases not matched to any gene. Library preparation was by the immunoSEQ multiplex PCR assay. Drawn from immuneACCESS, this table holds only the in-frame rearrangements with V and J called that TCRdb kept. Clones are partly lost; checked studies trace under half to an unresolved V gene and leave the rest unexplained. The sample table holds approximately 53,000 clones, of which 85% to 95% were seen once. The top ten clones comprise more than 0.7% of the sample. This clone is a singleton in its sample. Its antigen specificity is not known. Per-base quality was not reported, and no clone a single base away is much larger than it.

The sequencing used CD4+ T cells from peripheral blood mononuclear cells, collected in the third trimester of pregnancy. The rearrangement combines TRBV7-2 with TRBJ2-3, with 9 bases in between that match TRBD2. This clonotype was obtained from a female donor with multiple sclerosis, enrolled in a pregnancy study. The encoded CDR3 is CASSSPNSGGYTDTQYF. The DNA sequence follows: TGTGCCAGCAGCTCACCTAATAGCGGGGGATACACAGATACGCAGTATTTT.